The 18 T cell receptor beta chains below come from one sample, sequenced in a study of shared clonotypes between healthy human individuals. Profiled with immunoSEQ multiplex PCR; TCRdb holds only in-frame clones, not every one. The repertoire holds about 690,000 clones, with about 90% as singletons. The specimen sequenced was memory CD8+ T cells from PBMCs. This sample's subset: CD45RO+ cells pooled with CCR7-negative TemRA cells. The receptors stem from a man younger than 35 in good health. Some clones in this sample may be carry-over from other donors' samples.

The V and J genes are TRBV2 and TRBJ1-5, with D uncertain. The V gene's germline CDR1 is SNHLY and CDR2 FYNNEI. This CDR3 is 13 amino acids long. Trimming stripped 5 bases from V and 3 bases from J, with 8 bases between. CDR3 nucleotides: TGTGCCAGCAGTCCCCGTCCCAATCAGCCCCAGCATTTT. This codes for CASSPRPNQPQHF.

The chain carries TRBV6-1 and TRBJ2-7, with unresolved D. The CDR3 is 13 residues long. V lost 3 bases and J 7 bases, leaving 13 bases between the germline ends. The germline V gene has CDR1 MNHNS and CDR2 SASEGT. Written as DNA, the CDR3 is TGTGCCAGCAGTGACGACATTCCCCGGGAGCAGTACTTC. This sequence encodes CASSDDIPREQYF.

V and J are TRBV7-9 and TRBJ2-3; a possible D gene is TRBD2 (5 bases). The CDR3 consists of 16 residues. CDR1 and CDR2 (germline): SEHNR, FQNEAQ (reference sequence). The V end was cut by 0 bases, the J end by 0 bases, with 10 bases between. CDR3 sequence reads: CASSLASATSTDTQYF. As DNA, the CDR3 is TGTGCCAGCAGCTTAGCTAGCGCAACTAGCACAGATACGCAGTATTTT. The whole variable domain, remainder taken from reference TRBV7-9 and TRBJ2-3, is DTGVSQNPRHKITKRGQNVTFRCDPISEHNRLYWYRQTLGQGPEFLTYFQNEAQLEKSRLLSDRFSAERPKGSFSTLEIQRTEQGDSAMYLCASSLASATSTDTQYFGPGTRLTVL.

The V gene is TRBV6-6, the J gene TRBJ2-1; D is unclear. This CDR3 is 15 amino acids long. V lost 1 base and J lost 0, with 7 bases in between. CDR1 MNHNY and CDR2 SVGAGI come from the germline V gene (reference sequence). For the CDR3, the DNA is TGTGCCAGCAGTTACTATGTCAGCTCCTACAATGAGCAGTTCTTC. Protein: CASSYYVSSYNEQFF.

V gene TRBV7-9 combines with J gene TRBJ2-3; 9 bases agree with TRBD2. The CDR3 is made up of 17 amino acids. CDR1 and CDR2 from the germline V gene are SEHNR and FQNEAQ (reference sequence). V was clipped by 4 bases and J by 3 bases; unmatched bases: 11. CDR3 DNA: TGTGCCAGCAGCTCCGGAGGCGGGAGGGCCGGGACAGATACGCAGTATTTT. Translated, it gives CASSSGGGRAGTDTQYF.

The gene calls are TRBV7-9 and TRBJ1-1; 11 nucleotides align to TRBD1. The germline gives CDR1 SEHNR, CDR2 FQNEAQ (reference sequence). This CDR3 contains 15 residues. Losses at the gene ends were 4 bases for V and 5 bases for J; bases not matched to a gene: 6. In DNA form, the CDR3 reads TGTGCCAGCAGCTCGGGACAGGGGGGATCTACTGAAGCTTTCTTT. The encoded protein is CASSSGQGGSTEAFF.

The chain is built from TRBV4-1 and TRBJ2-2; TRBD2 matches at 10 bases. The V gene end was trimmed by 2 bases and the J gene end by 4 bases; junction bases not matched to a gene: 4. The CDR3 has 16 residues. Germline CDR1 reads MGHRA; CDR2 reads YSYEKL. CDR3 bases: TGCGCCAGCAGCCAACTAGCGGGAGTTCCCACCGGGGAGCTGTTTTTT. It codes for CASSQLAGVPTGELFF.

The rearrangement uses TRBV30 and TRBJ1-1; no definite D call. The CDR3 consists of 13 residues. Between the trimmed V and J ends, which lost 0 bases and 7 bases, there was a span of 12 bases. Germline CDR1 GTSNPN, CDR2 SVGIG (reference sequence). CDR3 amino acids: CAWSVTGHSEAFF. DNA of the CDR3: TGTGCCTGGAGTGTAACGGGTCACAGTGAAGCTTTCTTT. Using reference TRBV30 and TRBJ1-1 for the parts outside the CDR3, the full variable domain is SQTIHQWPATLVQPVGSPLSLECTVEGTSNPNLYWYRQAAGRGLQLLFYSVGIGQISSEVPQNLSASRPQDRQFILSSKKLLLSDSGFYLCAWSVTGHSEAFFGQGTRLTVV.

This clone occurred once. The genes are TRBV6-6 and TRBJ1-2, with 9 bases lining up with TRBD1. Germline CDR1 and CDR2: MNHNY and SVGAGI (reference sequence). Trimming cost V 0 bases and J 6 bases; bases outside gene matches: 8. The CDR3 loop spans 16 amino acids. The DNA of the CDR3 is TGTGCCAGCAGTTACTCGGTCACAGGGGGCAGCGATGGCTACACCTTC. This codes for CASSYSVTGGSDGYTF.

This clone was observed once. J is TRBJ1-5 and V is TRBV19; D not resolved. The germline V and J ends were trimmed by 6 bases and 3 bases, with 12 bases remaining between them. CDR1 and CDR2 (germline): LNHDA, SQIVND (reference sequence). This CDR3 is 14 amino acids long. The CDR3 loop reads CASSKRDYNQPQHF. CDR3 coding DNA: TGTGCCAGTAGCAAGAGGGATTACAATCAGCCCCAGCATTTT.

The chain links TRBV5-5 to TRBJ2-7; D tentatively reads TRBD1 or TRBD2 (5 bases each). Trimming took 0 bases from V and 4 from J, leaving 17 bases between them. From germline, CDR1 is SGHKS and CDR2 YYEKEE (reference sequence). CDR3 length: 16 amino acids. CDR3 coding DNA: TGTGCCAGCAGCTTGGTCCAGGGACGTTCAGATTACGAGCAGTACTTC. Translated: CASSLVQGRSDYEQYF.

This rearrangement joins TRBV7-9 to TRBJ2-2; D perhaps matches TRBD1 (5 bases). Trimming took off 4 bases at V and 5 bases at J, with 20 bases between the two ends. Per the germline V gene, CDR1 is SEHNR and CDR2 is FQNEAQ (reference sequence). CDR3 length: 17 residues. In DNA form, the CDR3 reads TGTGCCAGCAGCTCTATATTGGGGCGGTCGAGTACCGGGGAGCTGTTTTTT. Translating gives CASSSILGRSSTGELFF. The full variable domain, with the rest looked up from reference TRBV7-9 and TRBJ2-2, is DTGVSQNPRHKITKRGQNVTFRCDPISEHNRLYWYRQTLGQGPEFLTYFQNEAQLEKSRLLSDRFSAERPKGSFSTLEIQRTEQGDSAMYLCASSSILGRSSTGELFFGEGSRLTVL.

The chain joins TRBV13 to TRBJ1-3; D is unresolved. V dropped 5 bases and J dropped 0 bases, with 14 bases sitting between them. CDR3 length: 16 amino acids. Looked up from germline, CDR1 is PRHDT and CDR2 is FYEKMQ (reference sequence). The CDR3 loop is CASSPREWFSGNTIYF. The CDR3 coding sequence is TGTGCCAGCAGCCCACGCGAGTGGTTCTCTGGAAACACCATATATTTT. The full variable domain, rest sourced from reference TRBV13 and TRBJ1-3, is AAGVIQSPRHLIKEKRETATLKCYPIPRHDTVYWYQQGPGQDPQFLISFYEKMQSDKGSIPDRFSAQQFSDYHSELNMSSLELGDSALYFCASSPREWFSGNTIYFGEGSWLTVV.

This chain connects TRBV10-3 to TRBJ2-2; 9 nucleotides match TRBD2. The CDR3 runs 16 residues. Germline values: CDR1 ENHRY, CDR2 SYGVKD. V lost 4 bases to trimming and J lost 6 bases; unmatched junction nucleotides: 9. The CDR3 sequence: CAISAGRGGRAGELFF. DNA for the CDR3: TGTGCCATCAGTGCGGGTCGTGGCGGGAGGGCCGGGGAGCTGTTTTTT.

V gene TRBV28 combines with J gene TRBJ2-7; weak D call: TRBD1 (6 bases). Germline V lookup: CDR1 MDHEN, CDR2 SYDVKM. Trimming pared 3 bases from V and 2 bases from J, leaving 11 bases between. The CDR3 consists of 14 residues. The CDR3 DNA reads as TGTGCCAGCAGTTTCAGGGGCAGCGCCTACGAGCAGTACTTC. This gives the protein CASSFRGSAYEQYF.

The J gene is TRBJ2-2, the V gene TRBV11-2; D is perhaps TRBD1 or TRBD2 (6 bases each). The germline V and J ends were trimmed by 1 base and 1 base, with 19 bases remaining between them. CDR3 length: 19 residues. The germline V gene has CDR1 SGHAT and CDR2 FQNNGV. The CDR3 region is CASSLVRGPGHENTGELFF. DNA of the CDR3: TGTGCCAGCAGCTTAGTTCGGGGGCCGGGACACGAGAACACCGGGGAGCTGTTTTTT.

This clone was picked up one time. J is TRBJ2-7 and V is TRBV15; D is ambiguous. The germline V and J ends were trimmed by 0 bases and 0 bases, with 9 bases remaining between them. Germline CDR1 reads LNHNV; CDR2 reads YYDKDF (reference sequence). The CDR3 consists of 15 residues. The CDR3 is CATSRDRPYSYEQYF. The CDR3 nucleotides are TGTGCCACCAGCAGAGACAGGCCGTACTCCTACGAGCAGTACTTC.

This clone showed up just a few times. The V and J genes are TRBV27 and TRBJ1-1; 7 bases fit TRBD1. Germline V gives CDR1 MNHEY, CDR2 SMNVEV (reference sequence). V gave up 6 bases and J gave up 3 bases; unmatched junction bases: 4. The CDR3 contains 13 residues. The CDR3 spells CASRQGRHTEAFF. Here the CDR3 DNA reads TGTGCCAGCAGACAGGGGCGTCACACTGAAGCTTTCTTT.